The sequence of this TCR beta chain was determined in a study of technical replicates of blood from several donors. The V and J ends lost 7 bases and 5 bases, in that order; junction bases with no gene match: 3. Per the germline V gene, CDR1 is MNHEY and CDR2 is SMNVEV (reference sequence). This CDR3 is 13 amino acids long. This table comes from immunoSEQ multiplex PCR, and its TCRdb copy is limited to in-frame clones, with some not included. The table lists about 83,000 clones, roughly 94% of them singletons, with about 0.25% in the top ten. This sequence was found in a human donor in good health. The rearrangement links TRBV27 to TRBJ2-4; 9 bases agree with TRBD1. Sequenced input: T cells isolated from PBMCs. DNA for the CDR3: TGTGCCAGCAAGCGGACAGGGGAAAACATTCAGTACTTC. As protein: CASKRTGENIQYF.